This TCR beta chain stems from a study of cytomegalovirus exposure and HLA in healthy donors. V shed 1 base and J 2 bases; nucleotides not matched to a gene: 4. Germline V CDR1 and CDR2: LGHNA, YNFKEQ. The CDR3 sequence is 15 residues long. The PCR ran on 60 Vbeta and 13 Jbeta primers. The table came from immunoSEQ multiplex PCR; TCRdb's copy has only in-frame clones and leaves some out. The sample consists of 100,000 to 150,000 clones, more than 80% of them appearing once. The rearrangement links TRBV4-2 to TRBJ2-7, with 8 positions matching TRBD1. Sequenced input: PBMCs. The clonotype originates from a man in his forties or fifties in good health and CMV-seronegative. The DNA of the CDR3 is TGTGCCAGCAGCCAAGCCGACAGGGGACCCTACGAGCAGTACTTC. It translates to CASSQADRGPYEQYF.